This entry lists 13 T cell receptor beta chains sequenced from one sample in a study of cytomegalovirus exposure and HLA in healthy donors. It was with 60 Vbeta and 13 Jbeta primers that the PCR ran. Here immunoSEQ multiplex PCR was the method, and the copy in TCRdb shows in-frame clones only, minus some. The sample consists of around 100,000 clones, around 80% of them appearing once. Sequences were obtained from PBMCs. Source of these receptors: a woman between 40 and 50 years old in good health and CMV-seronegative.

The rearrangement links TRBV30 to TRBJ2-7, with 10 bases fitting TRBD1. The junction had 7 bases not matched to a gene; V was cut back by 3 bases and J by 5 bases. Germline-derived CDR1 and CDR2 are GTSNPN and SVGIG (reference sequence). The CDR3 contains 14 residues. CDR3 residues: CAWSSTGGFDEQYF. The CDR3 DNA reads as TGTGCCTGGAGCTCGACAGGGGGCTTCGACGAGCAGTACTTC.

This chain uses TRBV11-3 with TRBJ2-1, with D tentatively TRBD2 (6 bases). The CDR3 length is 16 residues. V was pared by 5 bases and J by 2 bases, with 16 bases between. Germline CDR1 reads SGHNT; CDR2 reads YENEEA. The CDR3 region is CASSPSAGATYNEQFF. CDR3 in DNA: TGTGCCAGCAGCCCTTCAGCGGGTGCGACCTACAATGAGCAGTTCTTC.

The chain couples TRBV29-1 to TRBJ1-5; D is unresolved. Trimming removed 6 bases from V and 3 bases from J, with 15 bases in between. The CDR3 is 14 amino acids. The germline V gene encodes CDR1 SQVTM and CDR2 ANQGSEA. CDR3 loop: CSVRGSGVNQPQHF. In nucleotides, the CDR3 is TGCAGCGTCCGAGGGTCCGGGGTCAATCAGCCCCAGCATTTT.

Only a few counts were recorded for this clone. The chain joins TRBV9 to TRBJ2-6, with unresolved D. Germline CDR1 is SGDLS and CDR2 is YYNGEE. This CDR3 contains 15 residues. V lost 4 bases to trimming and J lost 0 bases, with 8 bases between them. Here the CDR3 reads CASSPYSSGANVLTF. The CDR3 DNA follows: TGTGCCAGCAGCCCTTATTCCTCTGGGGCCAACGTCCTGACTTTC.

The chain joins TRBV18 to TRBJ1-1; TRBD1 might be the D (6 bases). Trimming took 3 bases from V and 3 from J, leaving 17 bases between them. CDR3 size: 16 residues. From germline, CDR1 is KGHSH and CDR2 LQKENI. CDR3 nucleotide sequence: TGTGCCAGCTCACCCAGGGACACACAGGGACACACTGAAGCTTTCTTT. Protein product: CASSPRDTQGHTEAFF.

The rearrangement links TRBV18 to TRBJ1-2; D is perhaps TRBD1 (5 bases). The CDR3 is made up of 15 amino acids. Germline loops: CDR1 KGHSH, CDR2 LQKENI. V lost 7 bases, J lost 7 bases, and 22 bases lay in between. As DNA, the CDR3 is TGTGCCAGCTGGGTTGCAGAAGCGGGGCCTTCTGGCTACACCTTC. Protein product: CASWVAEAGPSGYTF.

The chain links TRBV29-1 to TRBJ2-1, with D possibly matching TRBD2 (6 bases). Germline CDR1 reads SQVTM; CDR2 reads ANQGSEA. This CDR3 comprises 15 residues. Trimming took off 7 bases at V and 8 bases at J, with 24 bases between the two ends. The CDR3 is CSARRGPAPPDEQFF. Written as DNA, the CDR3 is TGCAGCGCCCGGCGGGGCCCCGCACCGCCCGATGAGCAGTTCTTC.

This clone was seen just once. In DNA form, the CDR3 reads TGTGCCAGCAGCCCTACCACAGATACGCAGTATTTT. Its protein is CASSPTTDTQYF. The chain links TRBV5-4 to TRBJ2-3; D ambiguous. CDR1 is SGHNT and CDR2 is YYREEE in the germline V gene (reference sequence). V lost 4 bases and J lost 2, with 5 bases in between. The CDR3 runs 12 residues.

J is TRBJ2-6 and V is TRBV19, with D possibly TRBD2 on 5 matching bases. This CDR3 is built from 16 residues. The germline V gene has CDR1 LNHDA and CDR2 SQIVND (reference sequence). Trimming cost V 0 bases and J 2 bases, with 8 bases left between them. The CDR3 here is CASSIDTGTGANVLTF. CDR3 sequence (DNA): TGTGCCAGTAGTATAGATACCGGGACTGGGGCCAACGTCCTGACTTTC.

A single count supports this clone. The J gene is TRBJ2-3, the V gene TRBV5-4; D unresolved. The CDR3 runs 13 residues. Trimming removed 4 bases from V and 0 bases from J, with 6 bases in between. The germline V gene has CDR1 SGHNT and CDR2 YYREEE (reference sequence). The CDR3 DNA sequence: TGTGCCAGCAGCGCGCTTAGCACAGATACGCAGTATTTT. It translates to CASSALSTDTQYF.

The CDR3, as DNA: TGTGCCACGGCGGCAGGACAATACACTGAAGCTTTCTTT. Protein: CATAAGQYTEAFF. The chain couples TRBV7-2 to TRBJ1-1, with D possibly being TRBD1 (5 bases). Trimming removed 10 bases from V and 3 bases from J, with 15 bases in between. The CDR3 loop spans 13 amino acids. Germline CDR1 reads SGHTA; CDR2 reads FQGNSA. The full variable domain, rest sourced from reference TRBV7-2 and TRBJ1-1, is GAGVSQSPSNKVTEKGKDVELRCDPISGHTALYWYRQSLGQGLEFLIYFQGNSAPDKSGLPSDRFSAERTGGSVSTLTIQRTQQEDSAVYLCATAAGQYTEAFFGQGTRLTVV.

V and J are TRBV18 and TRBJ1-1, with 9 bases aligning to TRBD1. The V gene's germline CDR1 is KGHSH and CDR2 LQKENI. The trim removed 6 bases at V and 8 bases at J, leaving 4 bases unmatched. The CDR3 spans 12 residues. The CDR3 DNA follows: TGTGCCAGCTCGCCAGACAGGGGGGAAGCTTTCTTT. This gives the protein CASSPDRGEAFF.

This chain joins TRBV5-4 and TRBJ1-4, with 10 positions matching TRBD1. Trimming removed 4 bases from V and 0 bases from J; junction bases left unmatched: 6. Germline assignment: CDR1 SGHNT and CDR2 YYREEE (reference sequence). The CDR3 has 17 residues. The DNA for the CDR3 is TGTGCCAGCAGCGATGGACAGGGGGGAGCAACTAATGAAAAACTGTTTTTT. Encoded protein: CASSDGQGGATNEKLFF. Combining the CDR3 with reference TRBV5-4 and TRBJ1-4 gives the whole variable domain ETGVTQSPTHLIKTRGQQVTLRCSSQSGHNTVSWYQQALGQGPQFIFQYYREEENGRGNFPPRFSGLQFPNYSSELNVNALELDDSALYLCASSDGQGGATNEKLFFGSGTQLSVL.